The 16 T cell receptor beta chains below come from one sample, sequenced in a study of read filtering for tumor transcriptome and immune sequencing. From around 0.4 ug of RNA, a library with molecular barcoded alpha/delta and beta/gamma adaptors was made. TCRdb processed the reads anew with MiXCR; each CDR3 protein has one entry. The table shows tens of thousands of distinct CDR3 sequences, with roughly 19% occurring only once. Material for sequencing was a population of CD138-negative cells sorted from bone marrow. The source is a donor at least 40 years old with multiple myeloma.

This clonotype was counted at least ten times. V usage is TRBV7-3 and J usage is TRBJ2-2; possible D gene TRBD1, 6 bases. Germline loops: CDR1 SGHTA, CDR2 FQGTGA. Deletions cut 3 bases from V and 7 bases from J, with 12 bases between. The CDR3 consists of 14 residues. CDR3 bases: TGTGCCAGCAGCTTGACAGGTTCACTCGGGGAGCTGTTTTTT. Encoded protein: CASSLTGSLGELFF.

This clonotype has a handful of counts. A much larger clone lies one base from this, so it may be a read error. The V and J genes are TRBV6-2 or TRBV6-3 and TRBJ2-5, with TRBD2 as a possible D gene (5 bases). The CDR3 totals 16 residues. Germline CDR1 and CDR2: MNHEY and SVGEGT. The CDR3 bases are TGTGCCAGCAGTTACATTCTTCCGGGGAACCAAGAGACCCGGTACTTC. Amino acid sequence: CASSYILPGNQETRYF.

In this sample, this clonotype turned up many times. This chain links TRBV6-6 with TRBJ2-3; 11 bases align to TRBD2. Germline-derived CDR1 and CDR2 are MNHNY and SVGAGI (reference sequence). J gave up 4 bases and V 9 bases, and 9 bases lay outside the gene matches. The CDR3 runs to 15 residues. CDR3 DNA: TGTGCCAGTATTGAAACTAGCGGGAGCGCAGATACGCAGTATTTT. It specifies CASIETSGSADTQYF.

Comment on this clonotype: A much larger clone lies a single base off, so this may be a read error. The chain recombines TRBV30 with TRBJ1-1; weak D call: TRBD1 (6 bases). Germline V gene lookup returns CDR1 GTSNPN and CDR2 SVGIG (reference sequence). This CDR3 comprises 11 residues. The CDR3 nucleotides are TGCACCACACAGGGACTGTCTGAAGCTTTCTTT. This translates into CTTQGLSEAFF.

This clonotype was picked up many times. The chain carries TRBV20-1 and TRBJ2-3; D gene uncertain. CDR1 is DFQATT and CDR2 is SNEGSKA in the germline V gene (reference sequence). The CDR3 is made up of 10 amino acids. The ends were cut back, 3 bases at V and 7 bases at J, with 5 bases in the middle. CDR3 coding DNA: TGCAGTGCTAGCGACCATACGCAGTATTTT. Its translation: CSASDHTQYF.

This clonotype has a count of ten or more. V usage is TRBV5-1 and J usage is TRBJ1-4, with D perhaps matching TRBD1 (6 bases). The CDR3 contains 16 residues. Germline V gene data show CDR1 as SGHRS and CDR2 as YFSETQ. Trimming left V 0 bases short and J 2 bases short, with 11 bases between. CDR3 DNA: TGCGCCAGCAGCTTGGGGCAGGGGAGGACTAATGAAAAACTGTTTTTT. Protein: CASSLGQGRTNEKLFF.

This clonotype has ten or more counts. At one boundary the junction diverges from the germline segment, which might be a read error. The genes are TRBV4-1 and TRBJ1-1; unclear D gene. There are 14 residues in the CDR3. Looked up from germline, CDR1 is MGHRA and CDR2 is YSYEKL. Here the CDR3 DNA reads TGCGCCAGCAGCCAAGATAGCTTTCCGTCCGAAGCTCTCTTT. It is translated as CASSQDSFPSEALF.

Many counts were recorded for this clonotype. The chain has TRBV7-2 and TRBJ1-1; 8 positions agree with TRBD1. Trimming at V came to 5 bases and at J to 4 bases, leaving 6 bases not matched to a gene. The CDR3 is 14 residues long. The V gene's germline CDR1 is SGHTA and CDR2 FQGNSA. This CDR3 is CASSRNRGGTEAFF. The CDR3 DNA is TGTGCCAGCAGCAGAAACAGGGGGGGCACTGAAGCTTTCTTT.

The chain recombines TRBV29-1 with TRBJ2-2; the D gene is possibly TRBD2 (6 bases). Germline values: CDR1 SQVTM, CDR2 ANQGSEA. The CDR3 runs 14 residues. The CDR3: CHVIRGSNTGELFF. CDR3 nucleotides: TGCCACGTTATACGGGGGTCGAACACCGGGGAGCTGTTTTTT.

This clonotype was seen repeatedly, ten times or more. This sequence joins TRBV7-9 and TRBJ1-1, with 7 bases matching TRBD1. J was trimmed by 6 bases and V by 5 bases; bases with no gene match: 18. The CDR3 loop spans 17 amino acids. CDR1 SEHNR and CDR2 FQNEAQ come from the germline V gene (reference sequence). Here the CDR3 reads CASSPPPGQVGGPEAFF. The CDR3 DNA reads TGTGCCAGCAGCCCCCCTCCTGGACAGGTCGGGGGCCCTGAAGCTTTCTTT.

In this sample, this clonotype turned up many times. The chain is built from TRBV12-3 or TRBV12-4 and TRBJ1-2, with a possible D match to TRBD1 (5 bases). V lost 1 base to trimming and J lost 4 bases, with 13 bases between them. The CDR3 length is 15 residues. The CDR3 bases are TGTGCCAGCAGTTTAGTCCAGGGAGGGATCTATGGCTACACCTTC. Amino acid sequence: CASSLVQGGIYGYTF.

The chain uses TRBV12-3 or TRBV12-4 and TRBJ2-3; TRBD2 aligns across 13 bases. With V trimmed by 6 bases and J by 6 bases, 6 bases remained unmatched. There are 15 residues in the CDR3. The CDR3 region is CASRGLAGFSDTQYF. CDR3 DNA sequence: TGTGCCAGCAGGGGACTAGCGGGGTTTTCCGATACGCAGTATTTT.

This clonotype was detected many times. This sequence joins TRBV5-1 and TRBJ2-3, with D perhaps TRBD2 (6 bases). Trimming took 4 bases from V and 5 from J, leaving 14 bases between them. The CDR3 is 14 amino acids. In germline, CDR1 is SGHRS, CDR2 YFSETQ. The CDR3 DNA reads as TGCGCCAGCAGCATCCGGGACTGGAGAGATACGCAGTATTTT. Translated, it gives CASSIRDWRDTQYF.

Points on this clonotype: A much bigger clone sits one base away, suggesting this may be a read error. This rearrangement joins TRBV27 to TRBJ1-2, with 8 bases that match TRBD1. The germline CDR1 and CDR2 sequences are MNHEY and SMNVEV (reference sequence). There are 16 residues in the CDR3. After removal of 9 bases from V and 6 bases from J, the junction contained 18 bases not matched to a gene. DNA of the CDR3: TGTGCCAGTACTAAGCTCCGGGACAGGCCTTTTCATGGCTACACCTTC. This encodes CASTKLRDRPFHGYTF.

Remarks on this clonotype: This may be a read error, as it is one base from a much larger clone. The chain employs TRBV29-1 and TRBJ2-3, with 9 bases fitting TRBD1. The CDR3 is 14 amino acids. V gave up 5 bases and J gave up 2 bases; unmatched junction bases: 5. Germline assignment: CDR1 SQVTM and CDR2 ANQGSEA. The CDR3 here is CSVSWTGDTDTQYF. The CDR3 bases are TGCAGCGTTAGCTGGACAGGGGACACAGATACGCAGTATTTT.

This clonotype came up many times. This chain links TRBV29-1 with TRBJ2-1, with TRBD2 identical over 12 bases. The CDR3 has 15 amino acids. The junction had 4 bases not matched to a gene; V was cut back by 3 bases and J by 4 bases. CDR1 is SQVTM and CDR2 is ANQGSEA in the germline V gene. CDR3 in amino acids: CSVEGTSGSYNEQFF. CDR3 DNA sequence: TGCAGCGTTGAGGGGACTAGCGGGTCTTACAATGAGCAGTTCTTC.